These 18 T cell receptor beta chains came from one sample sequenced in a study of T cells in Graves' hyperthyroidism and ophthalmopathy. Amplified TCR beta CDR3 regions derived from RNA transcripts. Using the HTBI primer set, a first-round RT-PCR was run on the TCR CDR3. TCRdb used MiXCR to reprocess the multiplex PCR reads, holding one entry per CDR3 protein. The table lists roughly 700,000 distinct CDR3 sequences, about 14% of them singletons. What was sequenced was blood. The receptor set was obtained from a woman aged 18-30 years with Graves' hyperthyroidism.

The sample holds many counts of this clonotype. The CDR3 loop is CSARDPGTSGGITDTQYF. The CDR3 DNA reads TGCAGTGCTAGAGATCCCGGGACTAGCGGGGGAATCACAGATACGCAGTATTTT. The chain combines TRBV20-1 with TRBJ2-3; 14 bases map to TRBD2. CDR1 and CDR2 from the germline V gene are DFQATT and SNEGSKA (reference sequence). This CDR3 contains 18 residues. V shed 0 bases and J 2 bases; nucleotides not matched to a gene: 7.

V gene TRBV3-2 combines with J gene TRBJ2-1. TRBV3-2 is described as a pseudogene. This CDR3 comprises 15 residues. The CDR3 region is CASSQEWSPYNEQFF. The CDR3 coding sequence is TGTGCCAGCAGCCAAGAGTGGAGCCCCTACAATGAGCAGTTCTTC.

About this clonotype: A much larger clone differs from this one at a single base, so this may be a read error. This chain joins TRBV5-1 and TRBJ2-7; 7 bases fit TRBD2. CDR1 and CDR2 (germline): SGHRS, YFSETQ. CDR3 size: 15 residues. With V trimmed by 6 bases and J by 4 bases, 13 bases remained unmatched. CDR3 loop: CASIGSGARLYEQYF. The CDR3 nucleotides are TGCGCCAGCATCGGAAGCGGGGCCCGTCTTTACGAGCAGTACTTC.

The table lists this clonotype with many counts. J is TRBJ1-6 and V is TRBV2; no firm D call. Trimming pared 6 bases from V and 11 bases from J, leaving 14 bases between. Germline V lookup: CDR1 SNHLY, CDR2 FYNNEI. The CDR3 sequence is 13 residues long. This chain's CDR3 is CASRHGGEPPLHF. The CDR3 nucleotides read TGTGCCAGCAGGCACGGCGGGGAGCCACCCCTCCACTTT.

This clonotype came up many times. CDR3 DNA sequence: TGTGCCAGCAGTTCCCGGGACCGCAAGCAAGAGACCCAGTACTTC. It yields the protein CASSSRDRKQETQYF. The rearrangement joins TRBV12-3 or TRBV12-4 to TRBJ2-5; D might be TRBD1 or TRBD2, each matching 5 bases. CDR3 length: 15 amino acids. Trimming pared 4 bases from V and 2 bases from J, leaving 14 bases between.

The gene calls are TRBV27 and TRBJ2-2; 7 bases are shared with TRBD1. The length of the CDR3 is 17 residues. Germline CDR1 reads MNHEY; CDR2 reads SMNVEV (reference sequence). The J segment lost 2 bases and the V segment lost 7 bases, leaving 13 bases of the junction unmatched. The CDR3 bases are TGTGCCAGCAAGAAGTTAAAAGGGGGCCGAAACACCGGGGAGCTGTTTTTT. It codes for CASKKLKGGRNTGELFF.

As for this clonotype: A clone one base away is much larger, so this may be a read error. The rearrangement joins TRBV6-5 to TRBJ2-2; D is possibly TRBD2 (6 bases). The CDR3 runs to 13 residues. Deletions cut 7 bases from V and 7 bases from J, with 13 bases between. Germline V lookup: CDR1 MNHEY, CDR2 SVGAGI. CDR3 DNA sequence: TGTGCCAGCACTTTTCGGCGGGGCGGGGAGCTGTTTTTT. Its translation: CASTFRRGGELFF.

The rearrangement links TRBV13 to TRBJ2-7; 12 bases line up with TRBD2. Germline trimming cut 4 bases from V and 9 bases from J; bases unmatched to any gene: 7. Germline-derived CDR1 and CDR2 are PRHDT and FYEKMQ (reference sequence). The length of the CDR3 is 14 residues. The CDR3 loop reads CASSSRLAGDGQYF. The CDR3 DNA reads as TGTGCCAGCAGCTCCAGACTAGCGGGAGACGGGCAGTACTTC. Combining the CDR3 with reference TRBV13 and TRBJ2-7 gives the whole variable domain AAGVIQSPRHLIKEKRETATLKCYPIPRHDTVYWYQQGPGQDPQFLISFYEKMQSDKGSIPDRFSAQQFSDYHSELNMSSLELGDSALYFCASSSRLAGDGQYFGPGTRLTVT.

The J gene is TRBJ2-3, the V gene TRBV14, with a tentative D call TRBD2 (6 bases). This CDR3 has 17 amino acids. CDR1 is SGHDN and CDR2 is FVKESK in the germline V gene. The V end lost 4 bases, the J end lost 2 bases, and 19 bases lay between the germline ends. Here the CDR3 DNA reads TGTGCCAGCAGCCGCGGGTACGGGGACTTCACCACAGATACGCAGTATTTT. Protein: CASSRGYGDFTTDTQYF.

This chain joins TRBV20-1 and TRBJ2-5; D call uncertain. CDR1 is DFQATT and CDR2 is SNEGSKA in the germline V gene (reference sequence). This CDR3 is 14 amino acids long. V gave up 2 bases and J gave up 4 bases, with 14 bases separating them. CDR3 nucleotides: TGCAGTGCTAGAAGCCTAGTGGTAGGAGAGACCCAGTACTTC. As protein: CSARSLVVGETQYF.

In DNA, the CDR3 is TGTGCCAGCAGCACCGCAGCGGGCTGGGGGGGGGAGCAGTACTTC. Residues: CASSTAAGWGGEQYF. The chain combines TRBV6-1 with TRBJ2-7, with 7 bases that match TRBD2. Germline lookup yields CDR1 MNHNS and CDR2 SASEGT. V was clipped by 6 bases and J by 7 bases; unmatched bases: 15. This CDR3 has 15 amino acids.

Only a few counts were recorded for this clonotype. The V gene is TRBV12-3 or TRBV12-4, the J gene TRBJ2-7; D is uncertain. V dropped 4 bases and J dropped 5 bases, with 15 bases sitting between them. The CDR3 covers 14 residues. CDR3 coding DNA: TGTGCCAGCAGTTCTCTACTGCTTTTCCACGAGCAGTACTTC. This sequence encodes CASSSLLLFHEQYF.

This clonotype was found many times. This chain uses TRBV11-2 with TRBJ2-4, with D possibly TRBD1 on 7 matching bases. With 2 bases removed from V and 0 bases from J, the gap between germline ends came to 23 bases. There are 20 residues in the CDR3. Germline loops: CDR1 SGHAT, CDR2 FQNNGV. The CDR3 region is CASSLFRVLQGGLAKNIQYF. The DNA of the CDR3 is TGTGCCAGCAGCTTATTTCGAGTCCTGCAGGGGGGTTTAGCCAAAAACATTCAGTACTTC.

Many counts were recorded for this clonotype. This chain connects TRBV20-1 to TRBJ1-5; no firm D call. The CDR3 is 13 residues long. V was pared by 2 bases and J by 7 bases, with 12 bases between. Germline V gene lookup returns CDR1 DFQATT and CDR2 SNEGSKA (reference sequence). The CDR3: CSARTLDLQPQHF. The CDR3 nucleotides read TGCAGTGCTAGAACCCTCGACTTACAGCCCCAGCATTTT.

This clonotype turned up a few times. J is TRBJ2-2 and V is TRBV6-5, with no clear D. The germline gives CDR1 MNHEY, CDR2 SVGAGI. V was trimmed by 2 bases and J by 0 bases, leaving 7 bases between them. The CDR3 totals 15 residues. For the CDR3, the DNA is TGTGCCAGCAGTTACAGGGTTGCGAACACCGGGGAGCTGTTTTTT. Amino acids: CASSYRVANTGELFF.

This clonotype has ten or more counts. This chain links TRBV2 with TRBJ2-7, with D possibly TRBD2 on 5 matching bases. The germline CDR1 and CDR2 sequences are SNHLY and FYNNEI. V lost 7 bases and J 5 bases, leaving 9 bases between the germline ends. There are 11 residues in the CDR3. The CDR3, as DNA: TGTGCCAGCAAGAGAGGGCACGAGCAGTACTTC. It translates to CASKRGHEQYF. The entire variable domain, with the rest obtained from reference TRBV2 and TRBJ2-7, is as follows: EPEVTQTPSHQVTQMGQEVILRCVPISNHLYFYWYRQILGQKVEFLVSFYNNEISEKSEIFDDQFSVERPDGSNFTLKIRSTKLEDSAMYFCASKRGHEQYFGPGTRLTVT.

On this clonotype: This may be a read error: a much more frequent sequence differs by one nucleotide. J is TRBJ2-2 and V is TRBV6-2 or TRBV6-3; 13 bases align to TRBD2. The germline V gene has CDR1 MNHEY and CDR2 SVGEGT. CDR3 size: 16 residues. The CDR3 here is CASRGLAGTNIGELFF. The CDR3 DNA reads TGTGCCAGCAGGGGACTAGCGGGAACGAACATCGGGGAGCTGTTTTTT.

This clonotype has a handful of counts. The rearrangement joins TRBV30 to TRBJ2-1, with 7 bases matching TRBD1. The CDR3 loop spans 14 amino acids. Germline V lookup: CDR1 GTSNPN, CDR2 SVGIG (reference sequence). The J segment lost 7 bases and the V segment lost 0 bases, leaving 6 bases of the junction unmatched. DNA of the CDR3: TGTGCCTGGAGTGTCAAGGGGGCGCAAAATGAGCAGTTCTTC. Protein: CAWSVKGAQNEQFF. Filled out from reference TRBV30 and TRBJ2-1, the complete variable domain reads SQTIHQWPATLVQPVGSPLSLECTVEGTSNPNLYWYRQAAGRGLQLLFYSVGIGQISSEVPQNLSASRPQDRQFILSSKKLLLSDSGFYLCAWSVKGAQNEQFFGPGTRLTVL.